This T cell receptor (beta chain) is from a study of T-cell reconstitution after alpha-beta-depleted transplantation in children. Findings and caveats of the study: It was newly produced T cells that mostly accounted for T-cell counts and diversity one year after transplant.

V was pared by 1 base and J by 0 bases, with 7 bases of the junction left unmatched. The CDR3 consists of 19 residues. Preparing the TCRbeta library involved the use of unique molecular identifiers. TCRdb itself ran the PCR reads through MiXCR, one entry per CDR3 protein. Among about 980,000 distinct CDR3 sequences listed, 25% to 35% were seen once. As to this clonotype: The antigen is not known.

Sequences were derived from PBMCs, mostly from graft donor cells, sampled 360 days after TCRalphabeta/CD19-depleted stem cell transplant. The gene calls are TRBV12-3 or TRBV12-4 and TRBJ2-1, with 12 bases lining up with TRBD2. The receptor was derived from a boy under three years old who had a stem cell transplant for SCID, so the T cells may come from the graft donor. The CDR3 nucleotides are TGTGCCAGCAGTTTAGGGCTAGCGGGGGGGCGTAGCTCCTACAATGAGCAGTTCTTC. It yields the protein CASSLGLAGGRSSYNEQFF.